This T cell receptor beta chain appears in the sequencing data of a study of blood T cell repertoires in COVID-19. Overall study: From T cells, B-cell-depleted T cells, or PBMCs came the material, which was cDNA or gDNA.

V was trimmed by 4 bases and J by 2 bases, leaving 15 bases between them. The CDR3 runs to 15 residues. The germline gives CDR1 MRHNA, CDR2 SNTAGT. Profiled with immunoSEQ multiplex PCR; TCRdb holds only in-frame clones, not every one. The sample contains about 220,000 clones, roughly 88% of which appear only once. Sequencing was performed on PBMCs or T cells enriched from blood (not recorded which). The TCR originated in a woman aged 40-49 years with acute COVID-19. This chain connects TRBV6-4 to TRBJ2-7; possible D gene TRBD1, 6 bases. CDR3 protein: CASSADPGHTYEQYF. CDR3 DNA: TGTGCCAGCAGTGCAGATCCGGGACATACCTACGAGCAGTACTTC.